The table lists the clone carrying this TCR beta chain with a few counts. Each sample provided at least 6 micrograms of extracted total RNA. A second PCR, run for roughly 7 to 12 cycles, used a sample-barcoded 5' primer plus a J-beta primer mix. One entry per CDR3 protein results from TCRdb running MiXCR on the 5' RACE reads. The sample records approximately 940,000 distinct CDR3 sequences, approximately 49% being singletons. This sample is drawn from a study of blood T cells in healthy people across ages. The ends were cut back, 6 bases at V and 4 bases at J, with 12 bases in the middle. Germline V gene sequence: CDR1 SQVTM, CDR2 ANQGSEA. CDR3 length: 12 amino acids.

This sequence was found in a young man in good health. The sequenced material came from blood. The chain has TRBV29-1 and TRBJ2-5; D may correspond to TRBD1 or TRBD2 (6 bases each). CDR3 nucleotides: TGCAGCGTCATGAGGGGGGCAGAGACCCAGTACTTC. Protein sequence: CSVMRGAETQYF.